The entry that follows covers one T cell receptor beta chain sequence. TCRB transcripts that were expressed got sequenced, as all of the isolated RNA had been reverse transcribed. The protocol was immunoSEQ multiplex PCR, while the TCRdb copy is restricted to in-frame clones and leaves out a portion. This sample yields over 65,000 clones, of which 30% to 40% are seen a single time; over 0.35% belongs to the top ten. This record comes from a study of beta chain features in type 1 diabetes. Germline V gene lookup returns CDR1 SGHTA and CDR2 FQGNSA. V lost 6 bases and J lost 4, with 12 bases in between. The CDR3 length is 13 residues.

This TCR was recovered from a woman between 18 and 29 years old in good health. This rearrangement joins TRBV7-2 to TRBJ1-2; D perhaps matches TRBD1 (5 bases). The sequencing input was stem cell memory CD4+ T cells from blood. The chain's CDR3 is CASRSGGAYGYTF. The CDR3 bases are TGTGCCAGCAGGTCCGGGGGAGCCTATGGCTACACCTTC.